The rows below give T cell receptor beta chains drawn from one sample of a study of blood T cell repertoires in COVID-19. Only in-frame clones appear in the TCRdb table, and some are missing; sequencing was by immunoSEQ multiplex PCR. The table includes roughly 220,000 clones, roughly 88% detected once. Sequencing was performed on PBMCs or T cells enriched from blood (not recorded which). Receptors were obtained from a woman between 45 and 65 years old with acute COVID-19. Each CDR3 is given with its conserved first and last residue. A D gene is named only where the DNA matches it firmly. Rows give clone size only sometimes, using once, few, many, or a class for an expanded clone.

>once|TRBD1|TRBV27|TRBJ1-1
TGTGCCAGCAGTTCAAACAGGGGAGTAAACACTGAAGCTTTCTTT
CASSSNRGVNTEAFF
>NA|TRBD2|TRBV19|TRBJ2-1
TGTGCCAGTAGCGTATTGGAGGCAGCGGGAGAAGGAGAGCAGTTCTTC
CASSVLEAAGEGEQFF
>NA|TRBD1|TRBV28|TRBJ2-3
TGTGCCAGCAGTATCCTCAATTCGGGACAGGGGGGGCCAGGGAATACGCAGTATTTT
CASSILNSGQGGPGNTQYF
>NA|TRBD1|TRBV15|TRBJ1-1
TGTGCCACCAGCAGAGATCAAGGGGGCCTTTTGAACACTGAAGCTTTCTTT
CATSRDQGGLLNTEAFF
>few|NA|TRBV7-9|TRBJ2-5
TGTGCCAGCAGCTCTACAGGAGTGGCGAGAGAGACCCAGTACTTC
CASSSTGVARETQYF
>NA|NA|TRBV19|TRBJ2-7
TGTGCCAGTAGGGCGGGTTCCTACGAGCAGTACTTC
CASRAGSYEQYF
>NA|NA|TRBV18|TRBJ1-5
TGTGCCAGCTCACCAAGTGGGGGGAATCAGCCCCAGCATTTT
CASSPSGGNQPQHF
>NA|NA|TRBV9|TRBJ1-2
TGTGCCAGCAGCCACGACAGAAACTATGGCTACACCTTC
CASSHDRNYGYTF
>NA|TRBD1|TRBV28|TRBJ1-5
TGTGCCAGCCTAACAGGGGGTCCCCTATATAGCAATCAGCCCCAGCATTTT
CASLTGGPLYSNQPQHF
>once|TRBD1|TRBV6-5|TRBJ1-4
TGTGCCAGCAGAGCCCCGGGACAGGGGCGGGAAAAACTGTTTTTT
CASRAPGQGREKLFF
>NA|NA|TRBV12-3/TRBV12-4|TRBJ1-2
TGTGCCAGCAGTTTAGGGCCGCACTATGGCTACACCTTC
CASSLGPHYGYTF
>NA|NA|TRBV7-5|TRBJ1-5
TGTGTCAGAAGCTTTCGACAGGGCAGGCATCAGCCCCAGCATTTT
CVRSFRQGRHQPQHF
>once|NA|TRBV4-1|TRBJ2-5
TGCGCCAGCAGCCTCCAGGGGTACCAAGAGACCCAGTACTTC
CASSLQGYQETQYF